A selection of T cell receptor beta chains follows, all from one sample in a study of blood T cell repertoires in COVID-19. Produced via immunoSEQ multiplex PCR; TCRdb's table is partial and in-frame only. Of around 250,000 clones listed, around 87% are singletons. Material for sequencing was peripheral blood. The source of these receptors is a woman aged 55-70 years with COVID-19, enrolled during active disease. Both conserved end residues are part of each CDR3. A D gene is named only where the DNA matches it firmly. The size entry is marked missing in some rows and otherwise reads once, few, many or a size class.

NA	TRBV5-8	NA	TRBJ1-2	CASSLSHSYGYTF	TGTGCCAGCAGCTTGTCCCACAGCTATGGCTACACCTTC
NA	TRBV4-1	once	TRBJ2-2	CASSQAQGAGELFF	TGCGCCAGCAGCCAAGCACAGGGCGCCGGGGAGCTGTTTTTT
NA	TRBV10-3	NA	TRBJ2-7	CAITSDREQYF	TGTGCCATCACCAGCGACAGGGAGCAGTACTTC
NA	TRBV4-1	NA	TRBJ1-1	CASSQVAEVWKFF	TGCGCCAGCAGCCAAGTGGCAGAGGTCTGGAAGTTTTTT
TRBD1	TRBV15	NA	TRBJ2-5	CATSRLLDRGSYETQYF	TGTGCCACCAGCAGACTCTTAGACAGGGGATCCTATGAGACCCAGTACTTC
NA	TRBV5-1	NA	TRBJ2-3	CASSLTVLSTDTQYF	TGCGCCAGCAGCTTGACAGTTCTTAGCACAGATACGCAGTATTTT
NA	TRBV7-2	NA	TRBJ1-5	CASSFSTGNSRQPQHF	TGTGCCAGCAGCTTCTCCACAGGGAACTCAAGGCAGCCCCAGCATTTT
TRBD1	TRBV19	NA	TRBJ2-3	CATRGLGTDTQYF	TGTGCCACTAGGGGGCTTGGCACAGATACGCAGTATTTT
NA	TRBV5-1	NA	TRBJ1-4	CASSLGVNEGNFEKLFF	TGCGCCAGCAGCTTGGGAGTTAACGAGGGTAATTTTGAAAAACTGTTTTTT
NA	TRBV19	NA	TRBJ1-2	CASSLGGGYGYTF	TGTGCCAGTAGCCTTGGGGGGGGCTATGGCTACACCTTC
NA	TRBV5-1	NA	TRBJ2-6	CASRDQGSGANVLTF	TGCGCCAGCAGGGATCAGGGAAGCGGGGCCAACGTCCTGACTTTC